This T cell receptor (beta chain) was recovered during a study of glioma-infiltrating T cells. Findings and limits, study-wide: CDR3 overlap between tissue and blood was very small.

Germline V CDR1 and CDR2: MDHEN, SYDVKM. V was clipped by 6 bases and J by 2 bases, with 31 bases between them. The CDR3 contains 20 residues. Comment on this clonotype: Its specificity is not known.

Amplification of TCR alpha and beta CDR3 regions from RNA used iRepertoire nested multiplex PCR. TCRdb processed the multiplex PCR reads anew with MiXCR; each CDR3 protein has one entry. The repertoire holds about 380,000 distinct CDR3 sequences, with less than 50% as singletons. The clonotype comes from a human donor with low-grade glioma or glioblastoma, undergoing nonglioma brain surgery, or in good health (not recorded which). This rearrangement joins TRBV28 to TRBJ2-5; D is perhaps TRBD1 (6 bases). The sequenced sample was glioma tissue, nonneoplastic brain tissue, or PBMCs (not recorded which). The CDR3 loop is CASSPMMDVVGQGIQETQYF. The CDR3 nucleotides are TGTGCCAGCAGCCCTATGATGGATGTGGTGGGGCAGGGGATACAAGAGACCCAGTACTTC.